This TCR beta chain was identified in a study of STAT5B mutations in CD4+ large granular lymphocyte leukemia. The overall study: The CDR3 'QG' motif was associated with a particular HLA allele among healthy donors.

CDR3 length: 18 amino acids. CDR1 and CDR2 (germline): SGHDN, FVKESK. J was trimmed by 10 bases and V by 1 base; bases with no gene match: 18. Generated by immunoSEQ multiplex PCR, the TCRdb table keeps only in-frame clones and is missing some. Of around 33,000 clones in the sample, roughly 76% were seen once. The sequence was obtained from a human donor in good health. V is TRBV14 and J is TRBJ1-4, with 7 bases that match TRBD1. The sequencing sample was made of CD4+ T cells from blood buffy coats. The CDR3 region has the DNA TGTGCCAGCAGCCAAGCCATCGGGACAGCGGGACCACCGGGAAAACTGTTTTTT. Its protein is CASSQAIGTAGPPGKLFF.